Each of the 17 T cell receptor beta chains below was sequenced from the same sample in a study of CXCR3-negative and CXCR3-positive naive CD8 T cells. Study conclusions and caveats: Researchers report that CXCR3-positive naive cells carry more hydrophobic TRB CDR3s than CXCR3-negative naive cells.

The study made its TRB cDNA libraries by 5' RACE, adding UMI labels. Following a re-call of the 5' RACE reads, TCRdb has one entry per CDR3 protein and lacks DNA. The sample has some 120,000 distinct CDR3 sequences; the top ten hold about 0.54%. These TCRs are of unknown antigen specificity. Sequences were obtained from naive CXCR3+ CD8+ T cells from blood. This sample's subset: CD45RO-CCR7+CD27+CD95- naive CD8+ T cells expressing CXCR3 (TNR3+). The origin of the receptors is a human donor in good health. Some clones in this sample may be carry-over from other donors' samples.

The rearrangement uses TRBV29-1 and TRBJ2-7; as DNA is missing, the TRBD2 call by TCRdb cannot be tested. CDR3 size: 17 residues. CDR1 and CDR2 from the germline V gene are SQVTM and ANQGSEA. CDR3 in amino acids: CSAPTNKRQLPIYEQYF.

This chain joins TRBV7-3 and TRBJ2-5; the TRBD1 assignment by TCRdb is unverifiable without DNA. The CDR3 totals 15 residues. Germline loops: CDR1 SGHTA, CDR2 FQGTGA. This CDR3 reads CASSPTGGAQETQYF.

V is TRBV7-8 and J is TRBJ1-1. Looked up from germline, CDR1 is SGHVS and CDR2 is FQNEAQ. The CDR3 has 13 amino acids. The CDR3 here is CASSLARTTEAFF. Combining the CDR3 with reference TRBV7-8 and TRBJ1-1 gives the whole variable domain GAGVSQSPRYKVAKRGQDVALRCDPISGHVSLFWYQQALGQGPEFLTYFQNEAQLDKSGLPSDRFFAERPEGSVSTLKIQRTQQEDSAVYLCASSLARTTEAFFGQGTRLTVV.

The V and J genes are TRBV7-9 and TRBJ2-4; the TCRdb D gene call, TRBD2, has no DNA to confirm it. The CDR3 spans 13 residues. Looked up from germline, CDR1 is SEHNR and CDR2 is FQNEAQ (reference sequence). CDR3 amino acids: CASSHEQAGIQYF.

V usage is TRBV6-1 and J usage is TRBJ2-1. The V gene's germline CDR1 is MNHNS and CDR2 SASEGT. The CDR3 runs 16 residues. The CDR3 reads CASSETPARFYNEQFF.

The chain links TRBV28 to TRBJ2-2. The CDR3 covers 14 residues. In germline, CDR1 is MDHEN, CDR2 SYDVKM. The CDR3 here is CASSSTTGVGELFF.

CDR3: CATNPTTEETDTQYF. J is TRBJ2-3 and V is TRBV7-9; without DNA, the TCRdb call of TRBD1 cannot be checked. The germline V gene has CDR1 SEHNR and CDR2 FQNEAQ (reference sequence). The CDR3 extends over 15 amino acids.

The gene calls are TRBV24-1 and TRBJ2-1; TCRdb's D call, TRBD2, is unchecked because there is no DNA. The CDR3 is made up of 17 amino acids. CDR1 and CDR2 (germline): KGHDR, SFDVKD. This CDR3 is CATSDRRGGPAYNEQFF.

The rearrangement uses TRBV29-1 and TRBJ1-4; TCRdb lists TRBD1, though no DNA is available to test this call. The CDR3 has 11 residues. CDR1 SQVTM and CDR2 ANQGSEA come from the germline V gene. The CDR3 here is CSMKGGEKLFF.

The CDR3 reads CASSSGLATGELFF. The V and J genes are TRBV7-3 and TRBJ2-2; the D call of TRBD2 rests on TCRdb alone, since no DNA is present to check it. Germline V gene sequence: CDR1 SGHTA, CDR2 FQGTGA. The length of the CDR3 is 14 residues.

This chain connects TRBV29-1 to TRBJ2-1; with no DNA, the TCRdb D assignment of TRBD2 cannot be verified. Germline V gene data show CDR1 as SQVTM and CDR2 as ANQGSEA. This CDR3 contains 12 residues. This CDR3 is CSVERRDDEQFF.

The rearrangement uses TRBV5-5 and TRBJ2-3. The CDR3 sequence is 18 residues long. Germline V gene sequence: CDR1 SGHKS, CDR2 YYEKEE (reference sequence). The CDR3 spells CASSPWGDEGSSTDTQYF.

The chain employs TRBV12-3 or TRBV12-4 and TRBJ2-5; TCRdb's D gene call, TRBD1, goes unchecked for lack of DNA. The CDR3 spans 16 residues. This CDR3 is CASSPAPAGLKETQYF.

The CDR3: CASSYTPPPNEQFF. V usage is TRBV6-5 and J usage is TRBJ2-1; TCRdb outputs TRBD2, but without DNA this stays unchecked. The CDR3 contains 14 residues. Germline loops: CDR1 MNHEY, CDR2 SVGAGI.

V gene TRBV7-8 combines with J gene TRBJ2-7; TCRdb's assignment of TRBD2 cannot be checked, as there is no DNA. This CDR3 has 16 residues. Germline lookup yields CDR1 SGHVS and CDR2 FQNEAQ. The CDR3 is CASTPAGAGGIYEQYF. The variable domain in full, completed from reference TRBV7-8 and TRBJ2-7, reads GAGVSQSPRYKVAKRGQDVALRCDPISGHVSLFWYQQALGQGPEFLTYFQNEAQLDKSGLPSDRFFAERPEGSVSTLKIQRTQQEDSAVYLCASTPAGAGGIYEQYFGPGTRLTVT.

This chain joins TRBV7-9 and TRBJ1-1. The CDR3 consists of 13 residues. Germline lookup yields CDR1 SEHNR and CDR2 FQNEAQ (reference sequence). The CDR3 region is CASSLWSWEEAFF. Full variable domain (remainder filled in from reference TRBV7-9 and TRBJ1-1): DTGVSQNPRHKITKRGQNVTFRCDPISEHNRLYWYRQTLGQGPEFLTYFQNEAQLEKSRLLSDRFSAERPKGSFSTLEIQRTEQGDSAMYLCASSLWSWEEAFFGQGTRLTVV.

V usage is TRBV7-9 and J usage is TRBJ1-2; TCRdb gives TRBD1 as the D gene, but with no DNA this cannot be confirmed. Germline loops: CDR1 SEHNR, CDR2 FQNEAQ (reference sequence). This CDR3 is built from 15 residues. The CDR3 sequence: CASSLMGQDPNGYTF.